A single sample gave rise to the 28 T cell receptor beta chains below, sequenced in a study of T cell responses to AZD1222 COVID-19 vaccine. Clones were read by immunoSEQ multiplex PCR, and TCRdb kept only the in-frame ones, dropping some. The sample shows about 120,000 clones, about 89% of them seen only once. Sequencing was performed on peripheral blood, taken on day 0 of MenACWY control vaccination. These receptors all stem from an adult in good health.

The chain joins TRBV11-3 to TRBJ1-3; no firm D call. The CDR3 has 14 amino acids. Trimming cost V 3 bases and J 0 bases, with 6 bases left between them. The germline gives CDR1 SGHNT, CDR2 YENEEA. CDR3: CASSFTGSGNTIYF. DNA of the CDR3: TGTGCCAGCAGCTTCACGGGCTCTGGAAACACCATATATTTT.

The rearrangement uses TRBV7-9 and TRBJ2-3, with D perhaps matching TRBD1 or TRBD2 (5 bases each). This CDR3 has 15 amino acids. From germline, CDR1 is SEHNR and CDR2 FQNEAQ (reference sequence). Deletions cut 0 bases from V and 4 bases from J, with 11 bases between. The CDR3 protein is CASSLAGQGADTQYF. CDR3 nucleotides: TGTGCCAGCAGCTTAGCGGGGCAGGGAGCAGATACGCAGTATTTT.

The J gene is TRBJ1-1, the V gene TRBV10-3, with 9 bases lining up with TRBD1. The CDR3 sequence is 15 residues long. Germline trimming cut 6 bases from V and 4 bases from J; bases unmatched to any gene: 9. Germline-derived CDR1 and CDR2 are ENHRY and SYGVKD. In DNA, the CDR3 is TGTGCCATCAGACCGGGACAGGGTGCCGGCACTGAAGCTTTCTTT. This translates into CAIRPGQGAGTEAFF.

Here the CDR3 DNA reads TGTGCCAGCACTCCCGGGGTCGGGGTCTACGAGCAGTACTTC. Protein product: CASTPGVGVYEQYF. The chain has TRBV19 and TRBJ2-7, with a possible D match to TRBD2 (5 bases). Per germline, CDR1 LNHDA and CDR2 SQIVND (reference sequence). The germline V and J ends were trimmed by 9 bases and 3 bases, with 18 bases remaining between them. The CDR3 totals 14 residues.

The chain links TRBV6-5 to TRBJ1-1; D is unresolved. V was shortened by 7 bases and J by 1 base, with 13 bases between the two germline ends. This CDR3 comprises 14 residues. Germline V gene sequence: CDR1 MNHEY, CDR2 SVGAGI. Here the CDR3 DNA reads TGTGCCAGCAACCCAGGACGTGAGAACACTGAAGCTTTCTTT. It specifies CASNPGRENTEAFF.

The CDR3 bases are TGTGCCAGCAGTTACTCGTTCACGGGAGGGCCGACAGATACGCAGTATTTT. Its translation is CASSYSFTGGPTDTQYF. The chain recombines TRBV6-2 or TRBV6-3 with TRBJ2-3; 8 nucleotides align to TRBD2. Germline CDR1 is MNHEY and CDR2 is SVGEGT. CDR3 length: 17 amino acids. J lost 3 bases, V lost 0 bases, and 8 bases had no gene match.

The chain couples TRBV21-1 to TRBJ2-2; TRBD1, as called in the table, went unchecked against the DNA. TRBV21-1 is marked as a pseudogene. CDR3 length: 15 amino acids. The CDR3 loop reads CASSPGTPNTGELFF. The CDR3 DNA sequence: TGTGCCAGCAGCCCAGGGACACCGAACACCGGGGAGCTGTTTTTT.

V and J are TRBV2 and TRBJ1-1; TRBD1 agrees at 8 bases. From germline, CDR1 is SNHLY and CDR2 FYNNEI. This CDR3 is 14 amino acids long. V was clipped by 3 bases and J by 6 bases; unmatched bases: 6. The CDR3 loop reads CASSDRGLGAEAFF. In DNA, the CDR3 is TGTGCCAGCAGTGACAGGGGGCTCGGCGCTGAAGCTTTCTTT.

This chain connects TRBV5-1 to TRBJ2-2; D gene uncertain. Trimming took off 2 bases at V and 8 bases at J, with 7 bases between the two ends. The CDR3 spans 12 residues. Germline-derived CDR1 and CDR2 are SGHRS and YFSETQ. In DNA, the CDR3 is TGCGCCAGCAGCTTCGACGCTGGGGAGCTGTTTTTT. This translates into CASSFDAGELFF.

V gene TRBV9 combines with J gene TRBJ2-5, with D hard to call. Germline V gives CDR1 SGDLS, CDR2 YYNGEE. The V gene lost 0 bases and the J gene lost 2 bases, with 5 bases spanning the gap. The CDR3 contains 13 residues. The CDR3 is CASSVAVQETQYF. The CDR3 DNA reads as TGTGCCAGCAGCGTAGCTGTGCAAGAGACCCAGTACTTC.

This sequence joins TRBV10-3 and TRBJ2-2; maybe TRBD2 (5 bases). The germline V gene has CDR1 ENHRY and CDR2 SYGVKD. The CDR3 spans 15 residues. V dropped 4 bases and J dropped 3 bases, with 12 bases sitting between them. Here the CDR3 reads CAISAEDLHTGELFF. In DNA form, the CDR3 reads TGTGCCATCAGTGCGGAGGACCTGCACACCGGGGAGCTGTTTTTT.

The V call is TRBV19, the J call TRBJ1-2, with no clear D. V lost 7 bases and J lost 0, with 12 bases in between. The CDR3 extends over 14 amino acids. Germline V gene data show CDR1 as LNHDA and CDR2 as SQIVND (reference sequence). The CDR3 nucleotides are TGTGCCAGTATCACTTCGGCAGCTAACTATGGCTACACCTTC. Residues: CASITSAANYGYTF.

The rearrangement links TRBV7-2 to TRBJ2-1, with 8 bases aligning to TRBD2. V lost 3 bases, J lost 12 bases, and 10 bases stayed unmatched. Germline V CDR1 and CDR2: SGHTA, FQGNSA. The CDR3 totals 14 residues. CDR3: CASSLDAAGTRQFF. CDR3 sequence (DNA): TGTGCCAGCAGCTTGGACGCCGCCGGGACTAGGCAGTTCTTC.

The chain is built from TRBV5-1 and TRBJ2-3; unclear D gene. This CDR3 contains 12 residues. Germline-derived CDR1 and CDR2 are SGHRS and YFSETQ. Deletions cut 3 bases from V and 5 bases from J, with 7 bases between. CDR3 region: CASSSIGDTQYF. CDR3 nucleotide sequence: TGCGCCAGCAGCTCTATCGGAGATACGCAGTATTTT.

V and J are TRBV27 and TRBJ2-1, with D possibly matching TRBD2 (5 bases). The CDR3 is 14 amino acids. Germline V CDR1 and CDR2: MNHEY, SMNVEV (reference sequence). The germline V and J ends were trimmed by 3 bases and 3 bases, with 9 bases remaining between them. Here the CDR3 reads CASSFSGSYNEQFF. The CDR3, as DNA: TGTGCCAGCAGTTTTTCGGGGAGCTACAATGAGCAGTTCTTC.

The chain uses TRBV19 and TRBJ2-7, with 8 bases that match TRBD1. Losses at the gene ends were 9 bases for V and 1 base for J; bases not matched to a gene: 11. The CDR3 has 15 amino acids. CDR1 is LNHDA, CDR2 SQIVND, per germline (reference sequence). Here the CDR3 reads CASRRDRGASYEQYF. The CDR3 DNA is TGTGCCAGCCGCCGTGACAGGGGCGCTTCCTACGAGCAGTACTTC.

CDR3 sequence: CASSQVGGPYEQYF. The DNA of the CDR3 is TGTGCCAGCAGCCAAGTTGGGGGACCCTACGAGCAGTACTTC. The chain is built from TRBV3-1 (or the pseudogene TRBV3-2) and TRBJ2-7; tentatively, D is TRBD1 or TRBD2 (5 bases each). The V end was cut by 1 base, the J end by 2 bases, with 9 bases between. Germline CDR1 and CDR2: LGHDT and YNNKEL (reference sequence). The CDR3 length is 14 residues.

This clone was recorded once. This CDR3 is CASSGTGGLFEQYF. CDR3 bases: TGTGCCAGCAGTGGCACGGGAGGGCTGTTCGAGCAGTACTTC. The chain is built from TRBV2 and TRBJ2-7; 8 bases agree with TRBD2. Germline trimming cut 4 bases from V and 6 bases from J; bases unmatched to any gene: 8. This CDR3 comprises 14 residues. CDR1 is SNHLY and CDR2 is FYNNEI in the germline V gene.

CDR3 sequence (DNA): TGTGCCTTACAGGGGCGAGGAAATGAAAAACTGTTTTTT. It codes for CALQGRGNEKLFF. The chain recombines TRBV30 with TRBJ1-4; 7 bases match TRBD1. With 7 bases clipped from V and 5 bases from J, the junction kept 7 bases outside the gene matches. Germline V CDR1 and CDR2: GTSNPN, SVGIG (reference sequence). There are 13 residues in the CDR3.

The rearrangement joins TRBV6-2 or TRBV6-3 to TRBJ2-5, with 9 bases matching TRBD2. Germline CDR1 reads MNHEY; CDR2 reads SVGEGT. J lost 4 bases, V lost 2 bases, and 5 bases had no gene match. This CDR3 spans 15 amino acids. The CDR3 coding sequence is TGTGCCAGCAGTTACGGCGGCGGGAGGGGAGAGACCCAGTACTTC. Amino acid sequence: CASSYGGGRGETQYF.

DNA of the CDR3: TGTGCCAGCAGCTTGGTAGCGGGACCCCAAGAGACCCAGTACTTC. It is translated as CASSLVAGPQETQYF. V is TRBV5-6 and J is TRBJ2-5; 8 nucleotides align to TRBD2. CDR3 size: 15 residues. V lost 0 bases and J lost 1; bases outside the gene matches: 2. Germline CDR1 SGHDT, CDR2 YYEEEE.

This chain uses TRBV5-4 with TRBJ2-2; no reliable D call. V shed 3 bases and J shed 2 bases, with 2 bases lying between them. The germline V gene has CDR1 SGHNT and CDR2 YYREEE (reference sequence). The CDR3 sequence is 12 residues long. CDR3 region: CASSSNTGELFF. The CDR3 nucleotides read TGTGCCAGCAGCTCTAACACCGGGGAGCTGTTTTTT.

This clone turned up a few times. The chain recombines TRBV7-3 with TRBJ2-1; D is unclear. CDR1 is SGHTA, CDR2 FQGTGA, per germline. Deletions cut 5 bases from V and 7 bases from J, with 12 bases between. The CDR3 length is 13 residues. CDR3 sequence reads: CASSLLVGNEQFF. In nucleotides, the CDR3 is TGTGCCAGCAGCCTATTGGTGGGGAATGAGCAGTTCTTC.

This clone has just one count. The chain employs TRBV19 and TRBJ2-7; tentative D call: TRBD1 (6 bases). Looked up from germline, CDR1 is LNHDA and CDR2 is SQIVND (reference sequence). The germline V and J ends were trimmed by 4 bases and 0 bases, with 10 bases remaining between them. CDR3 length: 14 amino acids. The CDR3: CASSRDTFSYEQYF. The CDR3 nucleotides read TGTGCCAGTAGTAGGGACACCTTCTCCTACGAGCAGTACTTC.

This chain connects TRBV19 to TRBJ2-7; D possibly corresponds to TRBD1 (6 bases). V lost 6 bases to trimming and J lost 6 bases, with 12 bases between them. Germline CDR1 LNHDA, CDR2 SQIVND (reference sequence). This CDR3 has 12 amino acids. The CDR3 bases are TGTGCCAGTAGCTTCCTAGGGGGCGAGCAGTACTTC. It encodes CASSFLGGEQYF.

This chain's CDR3 is CASSVEGTGELFF. CDR3 bases: TGTGCCAGCAGCGTAGAGGGGACCGGGGAGCTGTTTTTT. The chain has TRBV9 and TRBJ2-2, with TRBD1 as a possible D gene (5 bases). The CDR3 contains 13 residues. CDR1 is SGDLS, CDR2 YYNGEE, per germline. V dropped 0 bases and J dropped 5 bases, with 5 bases sitting between them.

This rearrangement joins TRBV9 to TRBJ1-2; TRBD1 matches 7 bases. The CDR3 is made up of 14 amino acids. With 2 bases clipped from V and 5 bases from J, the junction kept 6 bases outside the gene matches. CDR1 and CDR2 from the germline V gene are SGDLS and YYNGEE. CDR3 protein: CASSVSGTEYGYTF. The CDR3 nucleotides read TGTGCCAGCAGCGTGTCCGGGACAGAGTATGGCTACACCTTC. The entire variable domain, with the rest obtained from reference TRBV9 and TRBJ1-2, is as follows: DSGVTQTPKHLITATGQRVTLRCSPRSGDLSVYWYQQSLDQGLQFLIQYYNGEERAKGNILERFSAQQFPDLHSELNLSSLELGDSALYFCASSVSGTEYGYTFGSGTRLTVV.

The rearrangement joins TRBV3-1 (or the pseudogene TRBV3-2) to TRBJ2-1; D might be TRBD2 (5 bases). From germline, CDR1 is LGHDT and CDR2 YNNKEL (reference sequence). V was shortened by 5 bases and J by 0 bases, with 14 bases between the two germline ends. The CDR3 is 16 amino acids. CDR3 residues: CASSIMSGNSYNEQFF. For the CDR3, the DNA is TGTGCCAGCAGCATAATGAGCGGAAACTCCTACAATGAGCAGTTCTTC.